This T cell receptor beta chain emerged from a study of T cells after somatic rescue of genetic block. Per the germline V gene, CDR1 is SGHTA and CDR2 is FQGNSA. The CDR3 has 13 residues. The germline V and J ends were trimmed by 4 bases and 3 bases, with 9 bases remaining between them. Method: immunoSEQ multiplex PCR; TCRdb's copy keeps in-frame clones and lacks some. The sample records about 67,000 clones, just over 90% being singletons. The sequence was collected from a middle-aged man. This chain uses TRBV7-2 with TRBJ1-2; no clear D gene. The source material was peripheral blood mononuclear cells (PBMCs). CDR3 amino acids: CASSSRRDYGYTF. CDR3 bases: TGTGCCAGCAGCTCCCGTAGGGACTATGGCTACACCTTC.